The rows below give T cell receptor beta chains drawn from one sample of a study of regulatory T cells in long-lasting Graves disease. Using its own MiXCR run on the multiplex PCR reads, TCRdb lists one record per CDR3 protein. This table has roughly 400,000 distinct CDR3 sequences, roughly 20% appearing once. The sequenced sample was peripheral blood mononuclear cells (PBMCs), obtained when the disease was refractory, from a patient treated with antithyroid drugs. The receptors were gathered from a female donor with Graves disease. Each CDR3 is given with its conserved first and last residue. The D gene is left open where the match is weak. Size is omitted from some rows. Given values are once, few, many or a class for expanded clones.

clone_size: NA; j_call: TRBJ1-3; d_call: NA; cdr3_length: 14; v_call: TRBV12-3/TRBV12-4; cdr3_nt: TGTGCCAGCAGTTTCCTACTCTCTGGAAACACCATATATTTT; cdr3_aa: CASSFLLSGNTIYF
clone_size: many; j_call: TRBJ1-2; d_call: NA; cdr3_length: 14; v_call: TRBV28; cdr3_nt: TGTGCCAGCACCCTGGGAGGGGTTCACTATGGCTACACCTTC; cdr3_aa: CASTLGGVHYGYTF
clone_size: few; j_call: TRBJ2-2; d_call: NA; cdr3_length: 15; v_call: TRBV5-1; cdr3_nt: TGCGCCAGCAGCTTGAAGCAAGGGGTAACCGGGGAGCTGTTTTTT; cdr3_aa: CASSLKQGVTGELFF
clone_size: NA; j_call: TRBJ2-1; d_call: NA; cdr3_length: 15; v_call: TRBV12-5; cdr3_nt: TGTGCTAGTGGTTTCTCCAGGGGAACGGACAATGAGCAGTTCTTC; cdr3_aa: CASGFSRGTDNEQFF
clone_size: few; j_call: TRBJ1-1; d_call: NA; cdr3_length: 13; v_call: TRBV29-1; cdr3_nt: TGCAGCGTTTCCAGCGGGAGGGGGACTGAAGCTTTCTTT; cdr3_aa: CSVSSGRGTEAFF
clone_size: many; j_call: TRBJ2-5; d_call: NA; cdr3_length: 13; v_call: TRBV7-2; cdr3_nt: TGTGCCAGCAGCGTACCTAGCCTTGAGACCCAGTACTTC; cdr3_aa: CASSVPSLETQYF
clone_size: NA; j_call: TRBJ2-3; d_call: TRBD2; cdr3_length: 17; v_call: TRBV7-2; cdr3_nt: TGTGCCAGCAGCTTCCCGGGGACTAGCGGGAGCCCAGATACGCAGTATTTT; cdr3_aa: CASSFPGTSGSPDTQYF
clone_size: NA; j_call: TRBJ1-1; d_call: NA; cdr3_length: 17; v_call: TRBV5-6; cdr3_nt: TGTGCCAGCAACTCAAAGGGGACCACCACAATGAACACTGAAGCTTTCTTT; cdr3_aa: CASNSKGTTTMNTEAFF
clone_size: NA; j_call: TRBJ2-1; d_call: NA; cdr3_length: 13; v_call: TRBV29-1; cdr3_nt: TGCAGCGTTGCTAGGGGCTCCTACAATGAGCAGTTCTTC; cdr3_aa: CSVARGSYNEQFF
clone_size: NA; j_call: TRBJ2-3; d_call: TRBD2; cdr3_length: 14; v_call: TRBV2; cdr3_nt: TGTGCCAGCAGTGCCGGGGACTACACAGATACGCAGTATTTT; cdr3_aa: CASSAGDYTDTQYF
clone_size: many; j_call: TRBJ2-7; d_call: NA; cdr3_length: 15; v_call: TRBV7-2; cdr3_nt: TGTGCCAGCAGCTTTCCCGGGGGCCCCTCCTACGAGCAGTACTTC; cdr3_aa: CASSFPGGPSYEQYF
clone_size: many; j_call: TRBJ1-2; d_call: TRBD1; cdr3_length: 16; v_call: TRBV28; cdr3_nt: TGTGCCAGCAGTTCTCCCGGGACAGACAACAACTATGGCTACACCTTC; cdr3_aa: CASSSPGTDNNYGYTF
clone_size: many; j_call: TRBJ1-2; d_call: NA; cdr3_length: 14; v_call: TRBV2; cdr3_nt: TGTGCCAGCAAGGGGGAAGGGAAGGCGTATGGCTACACCTTC; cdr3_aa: CASKGEGKAYGYTF